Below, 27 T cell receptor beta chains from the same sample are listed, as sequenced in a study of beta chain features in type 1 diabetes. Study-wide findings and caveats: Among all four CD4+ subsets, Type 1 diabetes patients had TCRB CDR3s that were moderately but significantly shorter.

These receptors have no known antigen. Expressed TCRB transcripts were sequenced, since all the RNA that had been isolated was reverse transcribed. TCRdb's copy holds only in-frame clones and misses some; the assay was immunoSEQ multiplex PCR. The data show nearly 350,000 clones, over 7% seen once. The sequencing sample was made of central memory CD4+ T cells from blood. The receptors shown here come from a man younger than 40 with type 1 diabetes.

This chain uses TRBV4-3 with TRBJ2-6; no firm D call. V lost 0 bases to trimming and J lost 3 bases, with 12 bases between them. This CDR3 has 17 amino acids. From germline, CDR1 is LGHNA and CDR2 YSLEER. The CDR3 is CASSQDQSGFGANVLTF. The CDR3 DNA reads TGCGCCAGCAGCCAAGACCAGTCTGGTTTTGGGGCCAACGTCCTGACTTTC.

The CDR3 loop reads CASSAFSGAADTQYF. CDR3 DNA: TGCGCCAGCAGCGCCTTCAGCGGGGCGGCAGATACGCAGTATTTT. The chain combines TRBV5-1 with TRBJ2-3, with 7 bases lining up with TRBD2. This CDR3 is 15 amino acids long. V shed 4 bases and J 4 bases; nucleotides not matched to a gene: 9. Germline values: CDR1 SGHRS, CDR2 YFSETQ.

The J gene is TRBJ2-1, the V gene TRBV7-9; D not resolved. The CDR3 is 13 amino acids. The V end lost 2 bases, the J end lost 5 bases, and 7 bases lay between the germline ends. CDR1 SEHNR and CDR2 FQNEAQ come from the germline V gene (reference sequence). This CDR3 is CASSLSLNNEQFF. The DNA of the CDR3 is TGTGCCAGCAGCTTAAGTCTAAACAATGAGCAGTTCTTC.

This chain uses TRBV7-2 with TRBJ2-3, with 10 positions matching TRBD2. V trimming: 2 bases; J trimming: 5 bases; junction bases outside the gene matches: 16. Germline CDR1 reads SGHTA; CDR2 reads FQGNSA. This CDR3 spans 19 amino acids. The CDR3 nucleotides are TGTGCCAGCAGCTTAAATACCGGAGCGGGGGGGCTCCAAGTAGATACGCAGTATTTT. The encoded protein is CASSLNTGAGGLQVDTQYF.

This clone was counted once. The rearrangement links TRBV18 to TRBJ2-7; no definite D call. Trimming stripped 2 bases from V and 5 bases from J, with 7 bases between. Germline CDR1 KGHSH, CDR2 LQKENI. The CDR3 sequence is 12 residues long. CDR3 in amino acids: CASSPLGHEQYF. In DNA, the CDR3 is TGTGCCAGCTCACCATTAGGGCACGAGCAGTACTTC.

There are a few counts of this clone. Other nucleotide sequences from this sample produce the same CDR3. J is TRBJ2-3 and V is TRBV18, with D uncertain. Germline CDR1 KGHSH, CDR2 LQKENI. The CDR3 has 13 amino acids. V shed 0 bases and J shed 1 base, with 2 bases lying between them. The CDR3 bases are TGTGCCAGCTCACCACCGGGCACAGATACGCAGTATTTT. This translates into CASSPPGTDTQYF.

The CDR3, as DNA: TGTGCCAGCAGCCCCGGGGGGCTGGGCACAGATACGCAGTATTTT. Amino acid sequence: CASSPGGLGTDTQYF. The chain has TRBV7-2 and TRBJ2-3; D might be TRBD2 (7 bases). The CDR3 spans 15 residues. CDR1 SGHTA and CDR2 FQGNSA come from the germline V gene. V was clipped by 5 bases and J by 1 base, with 13 bases between them.

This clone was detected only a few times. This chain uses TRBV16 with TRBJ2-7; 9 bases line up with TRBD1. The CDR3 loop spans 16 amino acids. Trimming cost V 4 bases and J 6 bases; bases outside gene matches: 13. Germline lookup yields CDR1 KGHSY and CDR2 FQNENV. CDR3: CASSPETGTGIVEQYF. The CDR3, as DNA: TGTGCCAGCAGCCCGGAGACCGGGACAGGGATTGTCGAGCAGTACTTC. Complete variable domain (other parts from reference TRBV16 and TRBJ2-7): GEEVAQTPKHLVRGEGQKAKLYCAPIKGHSYVFWYQQVLKNEFKFLISFQNENVFDETGMPKERFSAKCLPNSPCSLEIQATKLEDSAVYFCASSPETGTGIVEQYFGPGTRLTVT.

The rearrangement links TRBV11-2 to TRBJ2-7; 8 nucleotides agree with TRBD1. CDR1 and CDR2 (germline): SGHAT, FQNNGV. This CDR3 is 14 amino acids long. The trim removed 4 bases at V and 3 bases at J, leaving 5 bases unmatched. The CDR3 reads CASSSSTGGYEQYF. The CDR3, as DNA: TGTGCCAGCAGCTCTAGCACAGGGGGCTACGAGCAGTACTTC.

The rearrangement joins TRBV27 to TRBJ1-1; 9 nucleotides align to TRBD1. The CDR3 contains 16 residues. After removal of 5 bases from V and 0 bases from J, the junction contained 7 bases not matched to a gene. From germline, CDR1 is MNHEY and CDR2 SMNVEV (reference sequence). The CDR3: CASSPLDRGVNTEAFF. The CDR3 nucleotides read TGTGCCAGCAGTCCCCTGGACAGGGGAGTGAACACTGAAGCTTTCTTT.

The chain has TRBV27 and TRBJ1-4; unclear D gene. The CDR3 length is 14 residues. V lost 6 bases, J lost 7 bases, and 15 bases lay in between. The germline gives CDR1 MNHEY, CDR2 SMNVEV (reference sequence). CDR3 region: CASSPGRFSEKLFF. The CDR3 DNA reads TGTGCCAGCAGCCCCGGGAGGTTCAGTGAAAAACTGTTTTTT.

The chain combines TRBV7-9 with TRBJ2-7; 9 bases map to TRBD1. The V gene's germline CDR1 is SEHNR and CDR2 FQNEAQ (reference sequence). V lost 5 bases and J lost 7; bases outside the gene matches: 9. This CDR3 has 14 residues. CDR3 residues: CASSIGQGSGEQYF. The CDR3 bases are TGTGCCAGCAGCATCGGACAGGGGTCGGGGGAGCAGTACTTC.

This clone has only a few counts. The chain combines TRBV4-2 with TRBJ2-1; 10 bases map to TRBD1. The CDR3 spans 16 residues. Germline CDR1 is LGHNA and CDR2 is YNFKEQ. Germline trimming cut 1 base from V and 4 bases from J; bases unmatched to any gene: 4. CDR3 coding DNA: TGTGCCAGCAGCCAAGGGGGACAGGGGACGTACAATGAGCAGTTCTTC. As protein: CASSQGGQGTYNEQFF.

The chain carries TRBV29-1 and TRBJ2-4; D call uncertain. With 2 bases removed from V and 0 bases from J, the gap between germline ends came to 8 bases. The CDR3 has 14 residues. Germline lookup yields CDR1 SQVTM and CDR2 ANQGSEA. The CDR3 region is CSVELAGAKNIQYF. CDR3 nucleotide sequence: TGCAGCGTTGAATTAGCTGGAGCCAAAAACATTCAGTACTTC.

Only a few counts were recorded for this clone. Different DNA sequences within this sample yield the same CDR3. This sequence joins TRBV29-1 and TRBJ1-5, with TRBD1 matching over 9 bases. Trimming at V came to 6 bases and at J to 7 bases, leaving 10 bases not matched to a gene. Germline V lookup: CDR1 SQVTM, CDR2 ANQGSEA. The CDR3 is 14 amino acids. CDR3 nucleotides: TGCAGCGTGCGGACAGGGGCCAGGGGACAGCCCCAGCATTTT. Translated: CSVRTGARGQPQHF. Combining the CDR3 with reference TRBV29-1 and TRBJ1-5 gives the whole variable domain SAVISQKPSRDICQRGTSLTIQCQVDSQVTMMFWYRQQPGQSLTLIATANQGSEATYESGFVIDKFPISRPNLTFSTLTVSNMSPEDSSIYLCSVRTGARGQPQHFGDGTRLSIL.

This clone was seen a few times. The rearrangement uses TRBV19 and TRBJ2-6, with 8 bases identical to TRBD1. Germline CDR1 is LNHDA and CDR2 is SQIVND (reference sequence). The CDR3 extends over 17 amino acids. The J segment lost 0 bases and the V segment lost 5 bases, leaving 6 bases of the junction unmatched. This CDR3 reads CASSPGQVVSGANVLTF. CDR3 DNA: TGTGCCAGTAGTCCGGGACAGGTGGTCTCTGGGGCCAACGTCCTGACTTTC.

CDR3 amino acids: CAWSTGQGGNEQFF. CDR3 nucleotides: TGTGCCTGGAGTACCGGACAGGGTGGGAATGAGCAGTTCTTC. The rearrangement joins TRBV30 to TRBJ2-1; TRBD1 matches 8 bases. CDR3 length: 14 residues. Losses at the gene ends were 2 bases for V and 7 bases for J; bases not matched to a gene: 7. Germline V CDR1 and CDR2: GTSNPN, SVGIG (reference sequence).

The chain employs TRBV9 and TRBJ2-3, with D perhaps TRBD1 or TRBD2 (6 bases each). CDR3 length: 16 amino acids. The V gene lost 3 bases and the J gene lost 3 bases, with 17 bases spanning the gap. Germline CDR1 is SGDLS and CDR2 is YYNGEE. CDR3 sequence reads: CASSGGGGVGTDTQYF. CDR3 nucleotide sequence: TGTGCCAGCAGCGGTGGGGGCGGGGTCGGGACAGATACGCAGTATTTT.

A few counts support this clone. The CDR3 DNA follows: TGCGCCAGCAGCCAAGAAGTAATCCGGGGCCAAGAGACCCAGTACTTC. Its translation is CASSQEVIRGQETQYF. The genes are TRBV4-3 and TRBJ2-5; D may be TRBD2 (5 bases). The CDR3 sequence is 16 residues long. The germline CDR1 and CDR2 sequences are LGHNA and YSLEER. Trimming removed 0 bases at V and 1 base at J, with 12 bases between.

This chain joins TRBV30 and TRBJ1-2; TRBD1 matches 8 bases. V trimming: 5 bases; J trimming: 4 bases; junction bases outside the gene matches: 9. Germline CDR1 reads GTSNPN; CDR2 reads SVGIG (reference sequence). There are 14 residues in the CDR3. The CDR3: CAWGRQGIGYGYTF. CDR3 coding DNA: TGTGCCTGGGGAAGACAGGGGATCGGCTATGGCTACACCTTC.

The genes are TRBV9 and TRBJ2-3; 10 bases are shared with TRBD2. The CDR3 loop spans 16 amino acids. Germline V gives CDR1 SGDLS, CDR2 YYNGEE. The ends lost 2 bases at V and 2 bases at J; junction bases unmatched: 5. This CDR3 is CASSVGTSAYTDTQYF. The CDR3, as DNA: TGTGCCAGCAGCGTGGGGACTAGCGCCTACACAGATACGCAGTATTTT. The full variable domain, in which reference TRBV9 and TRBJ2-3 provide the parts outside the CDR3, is DSGVTQTPKHLITATGQRVTLRCSPRSGDLSVYWYQQSLDQGLQFLIQYYNGEERAKGNILERFSAQQFPDLHSELNLSSLELGDSALYFCASSVGTSAYTDTQYFGPGTRLTVL.

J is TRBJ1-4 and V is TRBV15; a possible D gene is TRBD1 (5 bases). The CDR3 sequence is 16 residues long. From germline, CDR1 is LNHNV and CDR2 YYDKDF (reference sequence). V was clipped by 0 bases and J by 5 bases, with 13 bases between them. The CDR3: CATSRDLQGPNEKLFF. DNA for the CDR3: TGTGCCACCAGCAGAGATCTCCAGGGACCGAATGAAAAACTGTTTTTT. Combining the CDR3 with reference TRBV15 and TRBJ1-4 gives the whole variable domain DAMVIQNPRYQVTQFGKPVTLSCSQTLNHNVMYWYQQKSSQAPKLLFHYYDKDFNNEADTPDNFQSRRPNTSFCFLDIRSPGLGDTAMYLCATSRDLQGPNEKLFFGSGTQLSVL.

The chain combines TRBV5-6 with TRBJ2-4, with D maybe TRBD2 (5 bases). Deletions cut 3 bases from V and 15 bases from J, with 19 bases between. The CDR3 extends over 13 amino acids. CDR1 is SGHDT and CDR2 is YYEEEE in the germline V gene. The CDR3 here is CASSSKGRGLSYF. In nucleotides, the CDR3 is TGTGCCAGCAGCTCCAAAGGCCGAGGACTTTCGTACTTC.

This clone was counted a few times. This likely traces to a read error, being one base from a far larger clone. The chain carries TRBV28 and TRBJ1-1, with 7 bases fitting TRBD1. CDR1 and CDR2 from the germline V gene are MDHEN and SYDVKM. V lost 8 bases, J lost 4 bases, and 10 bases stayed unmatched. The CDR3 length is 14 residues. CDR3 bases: TGTGCCAGCTTCCGAGGGGGCGCAAGCACTGAAGCTTTCTTT. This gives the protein CASFRGGASTEAFF.

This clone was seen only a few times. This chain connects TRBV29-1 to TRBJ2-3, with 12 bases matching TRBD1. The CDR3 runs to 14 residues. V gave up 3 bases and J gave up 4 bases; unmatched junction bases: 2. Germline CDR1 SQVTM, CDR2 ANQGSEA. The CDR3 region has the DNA TGCAGCGTTGATGGGACAGGGGGCTCAGATACGCAGTATTTT. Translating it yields CSVDGTGGSDTQYF.

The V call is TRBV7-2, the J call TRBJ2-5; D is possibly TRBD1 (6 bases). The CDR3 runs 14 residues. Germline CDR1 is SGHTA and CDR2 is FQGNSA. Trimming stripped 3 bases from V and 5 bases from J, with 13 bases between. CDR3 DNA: TGTGCCAGCAGCTTTGCAGGGGTCCAGGAGACCCAGTACTTC. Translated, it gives CASSFAGVQETQYF.

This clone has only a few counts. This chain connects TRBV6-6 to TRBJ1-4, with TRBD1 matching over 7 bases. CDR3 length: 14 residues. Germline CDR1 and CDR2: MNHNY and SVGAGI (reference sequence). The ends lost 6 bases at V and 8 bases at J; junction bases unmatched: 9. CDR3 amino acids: CASSYTGEPEKLFF. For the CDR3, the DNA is TGTGCCAGCAGCTATACAGGGGAACCCGAAAAACTGTTTTTT.